This T cell receptor beta chain derives from a study of T cell repertoires in cytomegalovirus infection. Study summary: Both a matching HLA type and CMV infection were indicated by public TCR beta signatures. Study-level results: Identification of carriers of CMV plus the relevant HLA was achieved through cumulative public TCR beta family frequency. HLA-C-restricted CMV-specific TCR beta clonotypes were dominant in the ex vivo response.

Notes on this clonotype: Antigen: not known.

From the reads, TCRdb called clonotypes with MiXCR, one entry per CDR3 protein. The top ten clones hold roughly a quarter of a sample with around 530,000 distinct CDR3 sequences, 16% of them seen once. This CDR3 is built from 15 residues. Per the germline V gene, CDR1 is MNHEY and CDR2 is SVGAGI. V lost 1 base and J 6 bases, leaving 16 bases between the germline ends. The chain uses TRBV6-5 and TRBJ2-7, with D perhaps matching TRBD1 (5 bases). The TCR sequence derives from a human donor in good health (CMV status not recorded). Some clones in this sample may be carry-over from other donors' samples. Sequencing was done on a sample of CD8+ T cells from PBMCs. The CDR3 region is CASSYWEQAPTEQYF. The CDR3, as DNA: TGTGCCAGCAGTTACTGGGAACAGGCCCCTACCGAGCAGTACTTC.